Listed below are T cell receptor beta chains from one sample, sequenced in a study of blood T cell repertoires in COVID-19. Method: immunoSEQ multiplex PCR; TCRdb's copy keeps in-frame clones and lacks some. The sample has roughly 150,000 clones; roughly 80% are singletons. The sequenced sample was peripheral blood. Receptors originate from a man aged 55 to 69 with acute or convalescent COVID-19. CDR3s leave out the opening cysteine and the closing phenylalanine or tryptophan. The order of the fields is V gene, D gene, CDR3 length, CDR3 protein. The D gene is left open where the match is weak.

TRBV11-2 | TRBD2 | 14 | ASSRTSGVSTDTQY
TRBV19 | TRBD2 | 13 | ASSTGLAGYNEQF
TRBV7-2 | - | 15 | ASSLGLSSLYQETQY
TRBV24-1 | TRBD2 | 13 | ATSEGVAGYNEQF
TRBV3-1/TRBV3-2 | TRBD1 | 14 | ASRPGTARFQETQY
TRBV10-3 | - | 12 | AISEPTSTDTQY
TRBV7-3 | TRBD2 | 12 | ASSYTGGPNEQF
TRBV4-2 | - | 12 | ASSQSGTTDTQY
TRBV5-1 | TRBD2 | 15 | ASSLDSGGVLQETQY
TRBV19 | - | 11 | ASSRAGQETQY
TRBV6-2/TRBV6-3 | TRBD1 | 14 | ASSYGRGRDLYGYT
TRBV5-1 | TRBD1 | 14 | ASSLGATGGAYGYT
TRBV9 | TRBD2 | 12 | ASSVSSGADTQY
TRBV5-1 | TRBD2 | 13 | ASSTSGGVVDEQF
TRBV2 | TRBD1 | 14 | ASSQDRGGGNEKLF
TRBV28 | TRBD1 | 12 | ASSLGQFNEKLF
TRBV4-1 | TRBD1 | 13 | ASSQGWWDREEAF
TRBV11-2 | - | 10 | ASSLQQETQY
TRBV5-1 | - | 14 | ASSLDGRGGDNEQF
TRBV11-2 | - | 13 | ASSPSGAANTEAF
TRBV7-9 | - | 10 | ASSLVATQQF
TRBV6-5 | - | 13 | ASSYSGAHTDTQY
TRBV7-2 | TRBD2 | 16 | ASSLGPRAGRVGETQY
TRBV9 | TRBD2 | 13 | ASSDTGTRGDEQF
TRBV19 | - | 10 | ASSGYNSPLH
TRBV6-1 | - | 13 | ASSDDPRVTYEQY
TRBV28 | TRBD1 | 11 | ATGTGPTDTQY
TRBV28 | TRBD1 | 13 | AGSTGGNVNTEAF
TRBV6-1 | TRBD1 | 14 | ASSEEVRGLYSPLH
TRBV10-3 | TRBD1 | 13 | AISAGQELNTEAF
TRBV12-3/TRBV12-4 | - | 9 | ASTLSEAQY
TRBV9 | TRBD2 | 12 | ASSVGTRTGELF
TRBV29-1 | - | 10 | SVGPGGGTLF
TRBV2 | TRBD2 | 14 | ASTGLAGETTGELF
TRBV6-2/TRBV6-3 | TRBD2 | 13 | ASSTSGGRTDTQY
TRBV9 | TRBD2 | 13 | ASSVSGGTYNEQF
TRBV12-3/TRBV12-4 | - | 11 | ASGQGPDYGYT
TRBV30 | TRBD2 | 12 | AWSEGSSGRPRV
TRBV5-6 | - | 9 | ASSRLGEQF
TRBV3-1/TRBV3-2 | - | 13 | ASSHGLLSGNTIY
TRBV5-6 | TRBD2 | 14 | ASSPRTSDPQKTQY
TRBV9 | - | 11 | ASSAGSTYEQY
TRBV19 | TRBD2 | 13 | ASIPAEAGNNEQF